This entry lists 2 T cell receptor beta chains sequenced from one sample in a study of cytomegalovirus exposure and HLA in healthy donors. Use of 60 Vbeta and 13 Jbeta primers characterized the PCR. Sequencing was performed with immunoSEQ multiplex PCR; in TCRdb, only in-frame clones are kept and a portion is missing. The data contain approximately 86,000 clones, about two thirds of them singletons. Sequencing used PBMCs. The receptors originated from a man in his sixties in good health and CMV-seronegative.

This chain joins TRBV4-3 and TRBJ2-2; 10 positions match TRBD2. This CDR3 is built from 13 residues. Germline lookup yields CDR1 LGHNA and CDR2 YSLEER. Trimming removed 8 bases from V and 11 bases from J; junction bases left unmatched: 8. The CDR3 loop reads CASGTSVGGELFF. As DNA, the CDR3 is TGCGCCAGCGGGACTAGCGTCGGCGGAGAGCTGTTTTTT.

This clone was observed once. This chain uses TRBV4-3 with TRBJ2-1, with TRBD1 matching over 7 bases. The CDR3 loop spans 17 amino acids. J gave up 1 base and V 4 bases, and 10 bases lay outside the gene matches. Germline CDR1 LGHNA, CDR2 YSLEER. Here the CDR3 reads CASSPHGQAVSYNEQFF. CDR3 nucleotide sequence: TGCGCCAGCAGCCCACACGGACAGGCGGTATCCTACAATGAGCAGTTCTTC.